The rows below give T cell receptor beta chains drawn from one sample of a study of blood T cells in healthy people across ages. TCRdb reanalysed the 5' RACE reads using MiXCR and keeps one entry per CDR3 protein. The sample has 1.8 million or so distinct CDR3 sequences; about two fifths are singletons. The material sequenced was blood. These receptors all stem from a human donor in good health. The CDR3 runs from the conserved cysteine through the conserved F or W. Each record gives: D gene, J gene, V gene, clone size, CDR3 protein, CDR3 DNA. D genes are given only for firm matches. Size values are once, few and many counts, or a class for expanded clones, and some rows have none.

NA TRBJ2-1 TRBV29-1 NA CSVERDYEQFF TGCAGCGTTGAGCGGGACTATGAGCAGTTCTTC
TRBD2 TRBJ2-4 TRBV28 NA CASSLAGVAKNIQYF TGTGCCAGCAGTCTAGCGGGGGTAGCCAAAAACATTCAGTACTTC
TRBD2 TRBJ2-3 TRBV20-1 NA CSATRGISTDTQYF TGCAGTGCTACGCGGGGGATCTCCACAGATACGCAGTATTTT
NA TRBJ2-1 TRBV5-1 NA CASSLERQGGYNEQFF TGCGCCAGCAGCTTGGAAAGACAGGGAGGTTACAATGAGCAGTTCTTC
NA TRBJ1-5 TRBV7-2 few CASSPTHAGSPQHF TGTGCCAGCAGCCCAACCCACGCCGGTTCGCCCCAGCATTTT
NA TRBJ2-7 TRBV12-3/TRBV12-4 NA CASSKTAPYEQYF TGTGCCAGCAGTAAAACCGCACCCTACGAGCAGTACTTC
TRBD1 TRBJ1-5 TRBV28 few CASTDRDSGSGQPQHF TGTGCCAGCACCGACCGGGACAGCGGGTCAGGTCAGCCCCAGCATTTT
TRBD1 TRBJ1-5 TRBV6-1 NA CASSEGQGLSNQPQHF TGTGCCAGCAGTGAAGGACAGGGCCTTAGCAATCAGCCCCAGCATTTT
NA TRBJ2-2 TRBV12-3/TRBV12-4 NA CASSGTSTGELFF TGTGCCAGCAGTGGGACATCGACCGGGGAGCTGTTTTTT
TRBD2 TRBJ2-5 TRBV5-1 few CASSSGGTRETQYF TGCGCCAGCAGTAGCGGGGGGACGAGAGAGACCCAGTACTTC
NA TRBJ1-1 TRBV20-1 NA CSARDTEAFF TGCAGTGCTAGGGACACTGAAGCTTTCTTT
NA TRBJ2-3 TRBV30 few CAWTWDSRDTQYF TGTGCCTGGACTTGGGACTCTCGGGATACGCAGTATTTT
TRBD2 TRBJ2-5 TRBV7-2 NA CASSLGIAGGQETQYF TGTGCCAGCAGCTTAGGAATCGCGGGGGGGCAAGAGACCCAGTACTTC
TRBD2 TRBJ2-7 TRBV4-1 NA CASSQDISSGSSYEQYF TGCGCCAGCAGCCAAGATATAAGTAGCGGGTCCTCCTACGAGCAGTACTTC
NA TRBJ1-1 TRBV6-5 NA CASSLTVLNTEAFF TGTGCCAGCAGCCTGACAGTACTGAACACTGAAGCTTTCTTT
TRBD1 TRBJ1-2 TRBV4-2 NA CASSQEQGKPNYGYTF TGTGCCAGCAGCCAAGAACAGGGGAAACCTAACTATGGCTACACCTTC
NA TRBJ1-4 TRBV15 NA CATSREGRQDWREKLFF TGTGCCACCAGCAGAGAGGGAAGACAGGACTGGCGCGAAAAACTGTTTTTT